The entry that follows covers one TCR beta chain sequence. Its specificity is not known. The sample belongs to a study of cytomegalovirus exposure and HLA in healthy donors. Study-wide findings and caveats: V- and J-gene trimming of TCR beta was linked (in a later analysis) to a missense DCLRE1C variant.

Both 60 Vbeta primers and 13 Jbeta primers went into the PCR. The table came from immunoSEQ multiplex PCR; TCRdb's copy has only in-frame clones and leaves some out. This listing includes under 200,000 clones. Germline assignment: CDR1 KGHSH and CDR2 LQKENI. This CDR3 is 14 amino acids long. The junction had 10 bases not matched to a gene; V was cut back by 5 bases and J by 14 bases. Material: PBMCs. This TCR came from a man aged 25 to 40 in good health and CMV-seronegative. J is TRBJ1-6 and V is TRBV18; 9 positions match TRBD1. DNA of the CDR3: TGTGCCAGCTCAGCGGGACAGGGCTATTTCTCCCTCCACTTT. Protein: CASSAGQGYFSLHF.